A selection of T cell receptor beta chains follows, all from one sample in a study of blood T cell repertoires in COVID-19. Method: immunoSEQ multiplex PCR; TCRdb's copy keeps in-frame clones and lacks some. The repertoire holds some 400,000 clones, around 84% seen once, with under 3% in the top ten. Sequencing was done on a sample of peripheral blood. These receptors were collected from a human donor in a cohort sampled during active COVID-19. CDR3s include the opening cysteine and the closing phenylalanine or tryptophan. A D gene is named only where the DNA matches it firmly. The size entry is marked missing in some rows and otherwise reads once, few, many or a size class.

. TRBJ2-5 TRBV9 . TGTGCCAGCAGCGCCTTGGTGGAGACAGGGACCCAGTACTTC CASSALVETGTQYF
TRBD1 TRBJ2-3 TRBV2 . TGTGCCAGCAGAGGGACAGTAAACACAGATACGCAGTATTTT CASRGTVNTDTQYF
TRBD1 TRBJ1-2 TRBV23-1 once TGCGCCAGCAGTCCTCCCAGGGGGCGATGGAACTATGGCTACACCTTC CASSPPRGRWNYGYTF
TRBD1 TRBJ1-2 TRBV19 . TGTGCCAGTAGTAAAAGAACAGGGGACTATGGCTACACCTTC CASSKRTGDYGYTF
TRBD1 TRBJ1-1 TRBV7-9 . TGTGCCAGCAGCTCGCCGGGACAGGGTAAAGCTTTCTTT CASSSPGQGKAFF
TRBD1 TRBJ2-7 TRBV2 . TGTGCCAGCAGTGAGGCTGGGACAGGGAAGGGCGAGCAGTACTTC CASSEAGTGKGEQYF
. TRBJ1-1 TRBV2 . TGTGCCAGCAGGAACAGGGAAACTTTCTTT CASRNRETFF
TRBD1 TRBJ1-1 TRBV19 . TGTGCCAGTAGTAATCTCAGGGGGCAGGGGAACACTGAAGCTTTCTTT CASSNLRGQGNTEAFF
. TRBJ2-1 TRBV5-1 few TGCGCCAGCAGGGAAGCGGTGGGGAGAGGTGAGCAGTTCTTC CASREAVGRGEQFF
. TRBJ2-3 TRBV12-3/TRBV12-4 . TGTGCCAGCAGTTTAGCCCGGGGGGCTACGCAGTATTTT CASSLARGATQYF
. TRBJ2-5 TRBV28 . TGTGCCAGCAGTTTTCCCTCGGAGACCCAGTACTTC CASSFPSETQYF
TRBD2 TRBJ2-1 TRBV4-1 . TGCGCCAGCAGCCAAGCCCCCCCAGCTAGCGGGGAGTCCAATGAGCAGTTCTTC CASSQAPPASGESNEQFF
. TRBJ1-2 TRBV27 many TGTGCCAGCAGTTTATCGTACAGCATGGGCTACACCTTC CASSLSYSMGYTF
TRBD2 TRBJ2-4 TRBV28 . TGTGCCAGCAGTTTAGCGGGAGGACGAACCAAAAACATTCAGTACTTC CASSLAGGRTKNIQYF
. TRBJ1-1 TRBV28 once TGTGCCAGCAGTTTAGTGAACAGCAGAACTGAAGCTTTCTTT CASSLVNSRTEAFF
. TRBJ1-3 TRBV5-1 once TGCGCCAGCAGCTTGGCCCAGGTCTCCTCTGGAAACACCATATATTTT CASSLAQVSSGNTIYF
TRBD1 TRBJ2-7 TRBV28 . TGTGCCAGCAGTTCGGGACAGGTTGGAACCTACGAGCAGTACTTC CASSSGQVGTYEQYF
TRBD2 TRBJ2-2 TRBV7-8 few TGTGCCAGCAGCTTAGCGAGACTAGCGGGGAGATTAGGGGAGCTGTTTTTT CASSLARLAGRLGELFF
. TRBJ2-3 TRBV12-3/TRBV12-4 . TGTGCCAGCAGTTCCCTAAGCACAGATACGCAGTATTTT CASSSLSTDTQYF
TRBD1 TRBJ1-3 TRBV7-8 . TGTGCCAGCAGCTTAACCCATCAGGGGGCCTGGGGAAACACCATATATTTT CASSLTHQGAWGNTIYF
. TRBJ1-2 TRBV30 . TGTGCCTGGAGTCCGGGGATTTATGGCTACACCTTC CAWSPGIYGYTF
. TRBJ1-5 TRBV6-1 few TGTGCCAGCAGTGCAGTGACAGCCCCCGGGAATCAGCCCCAGCATTTT CASSAVTAPGNQPQHF
. TRBJ1-2 TRBV6-5 few TGTGCCACCCTCACGGCGGGCTATGGCTACACCTTC CATLTAGYGYTF
. TRBJ2-6 TRBV7-3 . TGTGCCAGCAGCGAGAGCTCTGGGGCCAACGTCCTGACTTTC CASSESSGANVLTF
TRBD2 TRBJ2-5 TRBV5-1 . TGCGCCAGCAGCTTGCCCGGACTAGCGGGATTGGGGACCCAGTACTTC CASSLPGLAGLGTQYF
. TRBJ2-5 TRBV5-8 . TGTGCCAGCAGCCGGGTCGAGGCCGAGACCCAGTACTTC CASSRVEAETQYF
TRBD1 TRBJ1-1 TRBV7-9 . TGTGCCAGCAGCCCGACCCGGACAGGGAACACTGAAGCTTTCTTT CASSPTRTGNTEAFF
TRBD2 TRBJ2-5 TRBV5-1 few TGCGCCAGCAGCCCTGGGACTAGCGGGCTCCAAGAGACCCAGTACTTC CASSPGTSGLQETQYF
. TRBJ1-1 TRBV28 . TGTGCCAGCACCCGTGGGGGCGCTGAAGCTTTCTTT CASTRGGAEAFF
TRBD1 TRBJ2-7 TRBV19 . TGTGCCAGTAGTCCTCGACAGGGGACCTACGAGCAGTACTTC CASSPRQGTYEQYF
. TRBJ1-6 TRBV7-2 once TGTGCCAGCAGCTTACTTCCTACTGGGCGGGGGAATTCACCCCTCCACTTT CASSLLPTGRGNSPLHF
. TRBJ2-7 TRBV7-6 . TGTGCCAGCAGCTTAGTCTCGAGCTCCTACGAGCAGTACTTC CASSLVSSSYEQYF
. TRBJ2-5 TRBV11-3 . TGTGCCAGCAGTGGGACTCGACAAGAGACCCAGTACTTC CASSGTRQETQYF
TRBD1 TRBJ2-5 TRBV9 . TGTGCCAGCAGCCTACAGGGGGCCGCTGAGACCCAGTACTTC CASSLQGAAETQYF
TRBD2 TRBJ2-5 TRBV4-1 . TGCGCCAGCAGCCAAGAGGGGGCTAGCGGGAGACGGGAGACCCAGTACTTC CASSQEGASGRRETQYF
. TRBJ2-3 TRBV11-2 once TGTGCCAGCAGCTTACAGGCAGCCACTAGCACAGATACGCAGTATTTT CASSLQAATSTDTQYF
. TRBJ1-2 TRBV2 . TGTGCCAGCAGTGACAGGGTAAACTATGGCTACACCTTC CASSDRVNYGYTF
TRBD2 TRBJ2-2 TRBV28 . TGTGCCAGCAGTGGACTAGCGGTGAACACCGGGGAGCTGTTTTTT CASSGLAVNTGELFF
TRBD1 TRBJ1-6 TRBV27 . TGTGCCAGCAGCTTTGACAGGGGTCCCTATAATTCACCCCTCCACTTT CASSFDRGPYNSPLHF
. TRBJ1-1 TRBV7-3 few TGTGCCAGCAGCTTAACGCCCGGAGGAACTGAAGCTTTCTTT CASSLTPGGTEAFF
TRBD1 TRBJ1-1 TRBV5-1 . TGCGCCAGCAGCTGGAACAGGGGAGGAACTGAAGCTTTCTTT CASSWNRGGTEAFF
TRBD1 TRBJ1-6 TRBV10-1 . TGCGCCAGCAGTGATGGGGGGAGAGGACAGGGGGCTTCACCCCTCCACTTT CASSDGGRGQGASPLHF
. TRBJ1-1 TRBV5-1 . TGCGCCAGCAGGACTGTCGCGGGTGAGAACACTGAAGCTTTCTTT CASRTVAGENTEAFF
TRBD2 TRBJ2-7 TRBV28 . TGTGCCAGCAGTTTGTCGGCAGGGACTATCGAGCAGTACTTC CASSLSAGTIEQYF
. TRBJ2-7 TRBV9 . TGTGCCAGCAGCGTATTACAGGGTTCGGGGAACGAGCAGTACTTC CASSVLQGSGNEQYF
TRBD1 TRBJ2-2 TRBV5-1 . TGCGCCAGCAGCTGGGACAGGGTACGTGGCGGGGAGCTGTTTTTT CASSWDRVRGGELFF
. TRBJ1-2 TRBV30 . TGTGCCTGGAGGGACTCCGGGACACTTCAAGGCTACACCTTC CAWRDSGTLQGYTF
TRBD1 TRBJ1-6 TRBV3-1/TRBV3-2 few TGTGCCAGCAGTCAGGGACAGCTGGATTCACCCCTCCACTTT CASSQGQLDSPLHF
TRBD1 TRBJ1-1 TRBV19 . TGTGCCAGTATAGGACCCCGCAGGGGGCGAAGTTCCACTGAAGCTTTCTTT CASIGPRRGRSSTEAFF
TRBD1 TRBJ2-7 TRBV4-1 . TGCGCCAGCAGCACCGGACAGGGTGAAACTTACGAGCAGTACTTC CASSTGQGETYEQYF
TRBD2 TRBJ2-1 TRBV5-1 . TGCGCCAGCAGCTTGGGAGGCGGGAGGACCTACAATGAGCAGTTCTTC CASSLGGGRTYNEQFF
TRBD2 TRBJ2-3 TRBV27 . TGTGCCAGCAGTTCTCTAGCGGGAGGGTTAAGCACAGATACGCAGTATTTT CASSSLAGGLSTDTQYF
TRBD1 TRBJ1-5 TRBV19 . TGTGCCAGTAGTATGCCACAGGGGGCGGGGGATCAGCCCCAGCATTTT CASSMPQGAGDQPQHF
. TRBJ1-2 TRBV4-1 . TGCGCCAGCAGCCGCGGACAGCCCTCGGTGGAGAGCTATGGCTACACCTTC CASSRGQPSVESYGYTF
TRBD1 TRBJ2-7 TRBV23-1 . TGCGCCAGCAGCCTAACTAATAGACAGGGGTCCAACTACGAGCAGTACTTC CASSLTNRQGSNYEQYF
. TRBJ1-2 TRBV5-4 once TGTGCCAGCAGCTTGGCCTCAGGGTTAGCTAACTATGGCTACACCTTC CASSLASGLANYGYTF
. TRBJ2-3 TRBV5-1 . TGCGCCAGCACCTATAGCTCGGGACACACACGCACAGATACGCAGTATTTT CASTYSSGHTRTDTQYF